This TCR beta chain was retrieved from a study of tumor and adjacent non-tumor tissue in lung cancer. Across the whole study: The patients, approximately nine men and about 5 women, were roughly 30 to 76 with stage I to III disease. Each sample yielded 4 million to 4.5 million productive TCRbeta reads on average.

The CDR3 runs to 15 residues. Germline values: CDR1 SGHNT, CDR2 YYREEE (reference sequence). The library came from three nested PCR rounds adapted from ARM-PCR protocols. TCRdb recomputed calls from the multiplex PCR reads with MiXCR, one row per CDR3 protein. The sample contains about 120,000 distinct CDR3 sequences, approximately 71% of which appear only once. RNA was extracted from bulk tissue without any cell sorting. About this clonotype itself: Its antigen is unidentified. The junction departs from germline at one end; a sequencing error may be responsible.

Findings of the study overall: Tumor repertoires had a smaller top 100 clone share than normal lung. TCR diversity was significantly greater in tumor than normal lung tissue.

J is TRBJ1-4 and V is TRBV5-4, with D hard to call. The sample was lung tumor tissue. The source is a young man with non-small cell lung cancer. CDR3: CASSISTSVNEKVFF. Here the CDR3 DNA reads TGTGCCAGCAGTATCTCGACCTCAGTTAATGAAAAAGTGTTTTTT.